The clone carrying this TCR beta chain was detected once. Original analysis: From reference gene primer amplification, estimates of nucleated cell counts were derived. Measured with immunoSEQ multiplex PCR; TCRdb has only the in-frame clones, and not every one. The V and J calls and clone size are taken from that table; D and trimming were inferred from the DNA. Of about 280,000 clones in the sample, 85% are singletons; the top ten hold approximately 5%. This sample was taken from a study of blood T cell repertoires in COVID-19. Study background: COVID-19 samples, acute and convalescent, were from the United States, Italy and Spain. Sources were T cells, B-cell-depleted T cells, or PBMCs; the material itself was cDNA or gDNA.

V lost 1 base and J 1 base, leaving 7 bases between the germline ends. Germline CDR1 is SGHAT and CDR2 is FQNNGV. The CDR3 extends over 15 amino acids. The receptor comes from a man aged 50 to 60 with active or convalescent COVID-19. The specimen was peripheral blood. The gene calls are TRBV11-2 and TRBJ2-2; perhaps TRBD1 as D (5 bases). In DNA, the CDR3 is TGTGCCAGCAGCTTAGTTACAGGGAACACCGGGGAGCTGTTTTTT. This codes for CASSLVTGNTGELFF.